Shown below are 13 T cell receptor beta chains from a single sample sequenced in a study of blood T cell repertoires in COVID-19. Some clones are missing from TCRdb's copy, which holds only in-frame ones; the method was immunoSEQ multiplex PCR. This table holds some 390,000 clones, 89% found once. What was sequenced was peripheral blood. These receptor sequences come from a woman aged 40 to 50 with COVID-19, enrolled during active disease.

V usage is TRBV4-3 and J usage is TRBJ2-3; 15 bases align to TRBD2. The germline CDR1 and CDR2 sequences are LGHNA and YSLEER. Unmatched junction bases numbered 8, after V lost 3 bases and J lost 4 bases. This CDR3 contains 18 residues. Here the CDR3 reads CASSQGLAGGGGADTQYF. CDR3 nucleotide sequence: TGCGCCAGCAGCCAGGGACTAGCGGGAGGCGGCGGGGCAGATACGCAGTATTTT.

This chain connects TRBV7-2 to TRBJ1-6, with 9 bases lining up with TRBD1. The CDR3 extends over 18 amino acids. Germline lookup yields CDR1 SGHTA and CDR2 FQGNSA. The J segment lost 8 bases and the V segment lost 5 bases, leaving 16 bases of the junction unmatched. The CDR3 reads CASSPSLGGQGHYSPLHF. The CDR3 coding sequence is TGTGCCAGCAGCCCATCACTCGGGGGACAGGGCCACTATTCACCCCTCCACTTT. The full variable domain, completed using reference TRBV7-2 and TRBJ1-6, is GAGVSQSPSNKVTEKGKDVELRCDPISGHTALYWYRQSLGQGLEFLIYFQGNSAPDKSGLPSDRFSAERTGGSVSTLTIQRTQQEDSAVYLCASSPSLGGQGHYSPLHFGNGTRLTVT.

The CDR3 loop reads CATSGAGTGELFF. The CDR3 DNA follows: TGTGCCACCAGTGGCGCGGGCACCGGGGAGCTGTTTTTT. The chain links TRBV24-1 to TRBJ2-2; TRBD2 might be the D (5 bases). CDR3 size: 13 residues. Germline V gene lookup returns CDR1 KGHDR and CDR2 SFDVKD. Trimming pared 5 bases from V and 4 bases from J, leaving 7 bases between.

This clone was detected a few times. This rearrangement joins TRBV13 to TRBJ1-1; 8 bases align to TRBD1. The CDR3 is 14 residues long. J was trimmed by 6 bases and V by 5 bases; bases with no gene match: 8. Germline CDR1 reads PRHDT; CDR2 reads FYEKMQ (reference sequence). The chain's CDR3 is CASSAPDRGAEAFF. The CDR3 region has the DNA TGTGCCAGCAGCGCCCCCGACAGGGGCGCTGAAGCTTTCTTT.

V usage is TRBV7-3 and J usage is TRBJ2-1; D is perhaps TRBD1 (5 bases). V gave up 5 bases and J gave up 3 bases, with 8 bases separating them. This CDR3 has 13 residues. The germline gives CDR1 SGHTA, CDR2 FQGTGA. CDR3 bases: TGTGCCAGCAGCCAGGGTCTCTACAATGAGCAGTTCTTC. This codes for CASSQGLYNEQFF.

The genes are TRBV7-3 and TRBJ1-3, with TRBD1 as a possible D gene (6 bases). The CDR3 is 18 residues long. CDR1 is SGHTA, CDR2 FQGTGA, per germline. The germline V and J ends were trimmed by 5 bases and 4 bases, with 24 bases remaining between them. The CDR3 sequence is CASSPSRRQALEGNTIYF. CDR3 DNA sequence: TGTGCCAGCAGCCCCTCCCGGCGACAGGCACTCGAGGGAAACACCATATATTTT.

The chain combines TRBV10-3 with TRBJ2-3; 8 nucleotides align to TRBD2. Losses at the gene ends were 6 bases for V and 3 bases for J; bases not matched to a gene: 8. The CDR3 spans 15 residues. Germline lookup yields CDR1 ENHRY and CDR2 SYGVKD. CDR3 protein: CAIRDLGLETDTQYF. The CDR3 region has the DNA TGTGCCATCAGGGACTTGGGACTAGAAACAGATACGCAGTATTTT.

This chain uses TRBV3-1 (or the pseudogene TRBV3-2) with TRBJ2-2; D ambiguous. Trimming cost V 4 bases and J 5 bases, with 20 bases left between them. The germline V gene encodes CDR1 LGHDT and CDR2 YNNKEL (reference sequence). The CDR3 loop spans 17 amino acids. This chain's CDR3 is CASSLVCPSGLTGELFF. The CDR3 nucleotides are TGTGCCAGCAGCCTCGTATGTCCTTCAGGCTTGACCGGGGAGCTGTTTTTT.

J is TRBJ1-4 and V is TRBV25-1; possible D gene TRBD1, 6 bases. The V gene lost 7 bases and the J gene lost 4 bases, with 16 bases spanning the gap. CDR3 size: 15 residues. The germline V gene encodes CDR1 MGHDK and CDR2 SYGVNS. Here the CDR3 reads CASTESRGGNEKLFF. The CDR3 coding sequence is TGTGCCAGCACCGAATCCAGGGGCGGTAATGAAAAACTGTTTTTT.

The rearrangement links TRBV10-3 to TRBJ1-2; 7 nucleotides agree with TRBD1. CDR1 and CDR2 (germline): ENHRY, SYGVKD. Unmatched junction bases numbered 5, after V lost 6 bases and J lost 4 bases. CDR3 length: 13 amino acids. Here the CDR3 DNA reads TGTGCCATCAGCCAGGACAGGTTCTATGGCTACACCTTC. This gives the protein CAISQDRFYGYTF.

V and J are TRBV6-2 or TRBV6-3 and TRBJ2-7, with D possibly matching TRBD1 (6 bases). Germline CDR1 MNHEY, CDR2 SVGEGT. The CDR3 consists of 15 residues. The V and J ends lost 3 bases and 1 base respectively, with 13 bases between them. This CDR3 reads CASSYTGMGSYEQYF. CDR3 nucleotide sequence: TGTGCCAGCAGTTATACAGGGATGGGATCCTACGAGCAGTACTTC.

This chain's CDR3 is CAGRQGTGSPLHF. The CDR3, as DNA: TGTGCCGGAAGACAGGGGACTGGTTCACCCCTCCACTTT. V is TRBV19 and J is TRBJ1-6; 8 bases are a match to TRBD1. Germline values: CDR1 LNHDA, CDR2 SQIVND (reference sequence). The junction had 9 bases not matched to a gene; V was cut back by 11 bases and J by 9 bases. This CDR3 comprises 13 residues.

The V call is TRBV28, the J call TRBJ1-2; 7 bases align to TRBD1. Germline CDR1 MDHEN, CDR2 SYDVKM. The CDR3 extends over 15 amino acids. The V gene end was trimmed by 0 bases and the J gene end by 4 bases; junction bases not matched to a gene: 5. CDR3 sequence reads: CASSLWLGQSYGYTF. The CDR3 coding sequence is TGTGCCAGCAGTTTATGGCTGGGACAGTCCTATGGCTACACCTTC.